The 3 T cell receptor beta chains below come from one sample, sequenced in a study of beta chain features in type 1 diabetes listed by TCRdb under 2018. Library method: the immunoSEQ multiplex PCR assay. The entire isolated RNA was reverse transcribed using the High Capacity cDNA Reverse Transcription Kit, and thus expressed TCRB transcripts were sequenced. TCRdb stores this immuneACCESS table with in-frame sequences only. Part of the clones is absent; in the studies checked, under half of the shortfall reflects unresolved V genes, and no reason is known for the rest. The sample profile shows about 240,000 clones; about 15% of them were found once. The ten biggest clones cover roughly 0.019% of the sample. These receptors have no identified antigens. Study-wide findings and limitations: Type 1 diabetes patients showed a moderate but significant shortening of TCRB CDR3 length in all four CD4+ subsets.

Source material: naive CD4+ T cells from blood. The sample's cell subset or site label, decoded: true naive CD4+ T cells. Source of these receptors: a man aged 30-40 years with type 1 diabetes.

This clone came up a few times. The chain has TRBV28 and TRBJ1-5; TRBD1 matches 9 bases. There are 16 residues in the CDR3. Germline CDR1 reads MDHEN; CDR2 reads SYDVKM. Unmatched junction bases numbered 8, after V lost 7 bases and J lost 1 base. The CDR3 DNA reads TGTGCCAGCACACGGGCACAGGGGGCGAGCAATCAGCCCCAGCATTTT. Amino acid sequence: CASTRAQGASNQPQHF. Using reference TRBV28 and TRBJ1-5 for the parts outside the CDR3, the full variable domain is DVKVTQSSRYLVKRTGEKVFLECVQDMDHENMFWYRQDPGLGLRLIYFSYDVKMKEKGDIPEGYSVSREKKERFSLILESASTNQTSMYLCASTRAQGASNQPQHFGDGTRLSIL.

The chain links TRBV10-3 to TRBJ2-5; TRBD1 agrees at 7 bases. The length of the CDR3 is 15 residues. Germline CDR1 ENHRY, CDR2 SYGVKD. Germline trimming cut 11 bases from V and 0 bases from J; bases unmatched to any gene: 12. The CDR3 loop reads CAARAFGTDQETQYF. The CDR3 DNA sequence: TGTGCCGCCCGGGCCTTTGGGACAGACCAAGAGACCCAGTACTTC.

This rearrangement joins TRBV7-2 to TRBJ2-1, with D maybe TRBD2 (8 bases). There are 14 residues in the CDR3. Per germline, CDR1 SGHTA and CDR2 FQGNSA. V lost 4 bases, J lost 10 bases, and 17 bases lay in between. The DNA of the CDR3 is TGTGCCAGCAGCTCAGGGGGGATAGCGGGAGAGCAGTTCTTC. Its translation is CASSSGGIAGEQFF.